The 32 T cell receptor beta chains presented below share a single source sample, sequenced in a study of neoadjuvant nivolumab and ipilimumab in lung cancer. Method: immunoSEQ multiplex PCR; TCRdb's copy keeps in-frame clones and lacks some. The sample has some 31,000 clones, roughly 90% seen once. The sequenced sample was peripheral blood, obtained after neoadjuvant nivolumab, alone or with ipilimumab, at or shortly before surgery. The receptors here all came from an adult with non-small cell lung cancer.

This chain links TRBV29-1 with TRBJ2-7; TRBD2 matches at 7 bases. The CDR3 covers 15 residues. Germline V gene data show CDR1 as SQVTM and CDR2 as ANQGSEA. Germline trimming cut 1 base from V and 0 bases from J; bases unmatched to any gene: 6. CDR3 coding DNA: TGCAGCGTTGAAGGGACCCGGGAGGCCTCCTACGAGCAGTACTTC. Its protein product is CSVEGTREASYEQYF.

The chain has TRBV6-5 and TRBJ2-4; 7 nucleotides align to TRBD1. Germline V gene data show CDR1 as MNHEY and CDR2 as SVGAGI. This CDR3 has 15 residues. Germline trimming cut 4 bases from V and 0 bases from J; bases unmatched to any gene: 3. CDR3 in DNA: TGTGCCAGCAGTTCCAACAGGGGAGCCAAAAACATTCAGTACTTC. Translated, it gives CASSSNRGAKNIQYF.

This chain links TRBV10-2 with TRBJ2-1; D assignment may be TRBD1 or TRBD2 (6 bases each). The CDR3 runs to 13 residues. The V and J ends lost 8 bases and 7 bases respectively, with 15 bases between them. Germline V CDR1 and CDR2: WSHSY, SAAADI. The CDR3 nucleotides are TGCGCCAGCGCCGTTGGGGGGCCAAATGAGCAGTTCTTC. Its protein is CASAVGGPNEQFF.

The rearrangement joins TRBV7-8 to TRBJ1-2; 7 bases line up with TRBD1. Germline V gene data show CDR1 as SGHVS and CDR2 as FQNEAQ. This CDR3 spans 14 amino acids. Germline trimming cut 0 bases from V and 4 bases from J; bases unmatched to any gene: 2. Here the CDR3 DNA reads TGTGCCAGCAGCTTAGCGCAGGGGGGCTATGGCTACACCTTC. Protein sequence: CASSLAQGGYGYTF.

The chain links TRBV5-4 to TRBJ2-7, with D tentatively TRBD1 or TRBD2 (5 bases each). The CDR3 contains 17 residues. Germline-derived CDR1 and CDR2 are SGHNT and YYREEE (reference sequence). V lost 4 bases and J lost 5, with 25 bases in between. The CDR3 region is CASSQAPPGSGLDEQYF. The CDR3 nucleotides are TGTGCCAGCAGCCAGGCCCCCCCAGGGTCGGGGCTAGACGAGCAGTACTTC.

The chain links TRBV6-1 to TRBJ1-1; 8 bases match TRBD1. The germline V gene has CDR1 MNHNS and CDR2 SASEGT. This CDR3 has 14 amino acids. Trimming removed 2 bases from V and 5 bases from J; junction bases left unmatched: 4. CDR3 protein: CASSENRGRTEAFF. The CDR3 coding sequence is TGTGCCAGCAGTGAAAACAGGGGGAGAACTGAAGCTTTCTTT.

The chain combines TRBV6-1 with TRBJ2-5, with TRBD2 identical over 11 bases. V lost 11 bases, J lost 6 bases, and 14 bases stayed unmatched. The V gene's germline CDR1 is MNHNS and CDR2 SASEGT. The CDR3 is made up of 15 amino acids. The DNA for the CDR3 is TGTGCCTGCTCGGGTACGACTAGCGGGATGCAGACCCAGTACTTC. Translating it yields CACSGTTSGMQTQYF.

The V gene is TRBV4-1, the J gene TRBJ2-5; no firm D call. CDR1 is MGHRA, CDR2 YSYEKL, per germline. CDR3 length equals 14 residues. The V end lost 0 bases, the J end lost 4 bases, and 9 bases lay between the germline ends. Here the CDR3 reads CASSQDFVVETQYF. CDR3 DNA sequence: TGCGCCAGCAGCCAAGATTTTGTGGTAGAGACCCAGTACTTC.

This chain joins TRBV18 and TRBJ1-2; a possible D gene is TRBD1 (5 bases). Between the trimmed V and J ends, which lost 3 bases and 7 bases, there was a span of 9 bases. The CDR3 is made up of 12 amino acids. The germline V gene has CDR1 KGHSH and CDR2 LQKENI. The CDR3 reads CASSPGGTGYTF. CDR3 nucleotides: TGTGCCAGCTCACCGGGGGGGACTGGCTACACCTTC. The full variable domain, its missing parts supplied by reference TRBV18 and TRBJ1-2, is NAGVMQNPRHLVRRRGQEARLRCSPMKGHSHVYWYRQLPEEGLKFMVYLQKENIIDESGMPKERFSAEFPKEGPSILRIQQVVRGDSAAYFCASSPGGTGYTFGSGTRLTVV.

This chain connects TRBV28 to TRBJ1-5; TRBD1 aligns across 9 bases. CDR1 is MDHEN, CDR2 SYDVKM, per germline. The CDR3 totals 15 residues. V gave up 5 bases and J gave up 7 bases; unmatched junction bases: 9. CDR3 amino acids: CASSPTQGAGQPQHF. The CDR3 nucleotides read TGTGCCAGCAGTCCTACACAGGGGGCAGGGCAGCCCCAGCATTTT. The variable domain in full, with the rest retrieved from reference TRBV28 and TRBJ1-5, is DVKVTQSSRYLVKRTGEKVFLECVQDMDHENMFWYRQDPGLGLRLIYFSYDVKMKEKGDIPEGYSVSREKKERFSLILESASTNQTSMYLCASSPTQGAGQPQHFGDGTRLSIL.

The chain recombines TRBV11-2 with TRBJ2-7; 8 bases are shared with TRBD2. CDR1 SGHAT and CDR2 FQNNGV come from the germline V gene. The CDR3 is 15 amino acids. V shed 5 bases and J 1 base; nucleotides not matched to a gene: 7. CDR3 nucleotides: TGTGCCAGCAGCCTATCAGCGGGAGTTTCCTACGAGCAGTACTTC. This gives the protein CASSLSAGVSYEQYF. The full variable domain, completed using reference TRBV11-2 and TRBJ2-7, is EAGVAQSPRYKIIEKRQSVAFWCNPISGHATLYWYQQILGQGPKLLIQFQNNGVVDDSQLPKDRFSAERLKGVDSTLKIQPAKLEDSAVYLCASSLSAGVSYEQYFGPGTRLTVT.

The rearrangement uses TRBV5-1 and TRBJ2-5, with D unresolved. V gave up 0 bases and J gave up 5 bases, with 17 bases separating them. In germline, CDR1 is SGHRS, CDR2 YFSETQ. The CDR3 has 16 amino acids. This CDR3 reads CASSLGASKAWETQYF. The CDR3, as DNA: TGCGCCAGCAGCTTGGGGGCAAGCAAAGCATGGGAGACCCAGTACTTC.

CDR3 loop: CASSQMEVNTEAFF. In DNA form, the CDR3 reads TGTGCCAGCAGCCAAATGGAGGTGAACACTGAAGCTTTCTTT. The chain couples TRBV7-6 to TRBJ1-1; D remains unclear. This CDR3 is built from 14 residues. The germline V and J ends were trimmed by 5 bases and 0 bases, with 10 bases remaining between them. Germline assignment: CDR1 SGHVS and CDR2 FNYEAQ. The whole variable domain, remainder taken from reference TRBV7-6 and TRBJ1-1, is GAGVSQSPRYKVTKRGQDVALRCDPISGHVSLYWYRQALGQGPEFLTYFNYEAQQDKSGLPNDRFSAERPEGSISTLTIQRTEQRDSAMYRCASSQMEVNTEAFFGQGTRLTVV.

The chain links TRBV6-5 to TRBJ2-5; D may be TRBD2 (6 bases). Germline CDR1 is MNHEY and CDR2 is SVGAGI. This CDR3 spans 13 amino acids. V lost 6 bases and J lost 6, with 14 bases in between. CDR3 loop: CASSLGGLQTQYF. The CDR3 DNA reads as TGTGCCAGCAGCCTGGGGGGACTGCAGACCCAGTACTTC.

The chain is built from TRBV5-1 and TRBJ2-5, with 9 bases fitting TRBD2. This CDR3 spans 15 amino acids. Germline assignment: CDR1 SGHRS and CDR2 YFSETQ. The J segment lost 5 bases and the V segment lost 4 bases, leaving 9 bases of the junction unmatched. CDR3 DNA sequence: TGCGCCAGCAGCCCCGGGGTAGCGGGAGAGGAGACCCAGTACTTC. It codes for CASSPGVAGEETQYF.

This chain connects TRBV12-5 to TRBJ1-1; tentatively, D is TRBD1 (6 bases). In germline, CDR1 is LGHNT, CDR2 FRNRAP. V gave up 7 bases and J gave up 3 bases, with 18 bases separating them. The CDR3 extends over 15 amino acids. Here the CDR3 DNA reads TGTGCTAGTGCCCGAGGGGGGGACAAACACACTGAAGCTTTCTTT. Translated, it gives CASARGGDKHTEAFF.

V is TRBV5-1 and J is TRBJ2-7; 10 positions match TRBD2. The V and J ends lost 0 bases and 0 bases, in that order; junction bases with no gene match: 6. The V gene's germline CDR1 is SGHRS and CDR2 YFSETQ. The CDR3 is 17 residues long. CDR3: CASSLAPSGGVSYEQYF. As DNA, the CDR3 is TGCGCCAGCAGCTTGGCCCCTAGCGGGGGAGTCTCCTACGAGCAGTACTTC.

The chain carries TRBV7-9 and TRBJ2-5; 8 bases match TRBD1. Germline V gene data show CDR1 as SEHNR and CDR2 as FQNEAQ (reference sequence). J was trimmed by 5 bases and V by 1 base; bases with no gene match: 9. This CDR3 region has 16 residues. The CDR3 loop is CASSLDYRGERETQYF. The CDR3 DNA sequence: TGTGCCAGCAGCTTAGACTACAGGGGGGAGAGGGAGACCCAGTACTTC.

J is TRBJ2-2 and V is TRBV5-4; 12 nucleotides agree with TRBD2. The CDR3 sequence is 17 residues long. The V gene end was trimmed by 4 bases and the J gene end by 1 base; junction bases not matched to a gene: 5. Germline V gene data show CDR1 as SGHNT and CDR2 as YYREEE (reference sequence). DNA of the CDR3: TGTGCCAGCAGCCGTGGACTAGCGGGAATGAACACCGGGGAGCTGTTTTTT. Protein product: CASSRGLAGMNTGELFF.

This chain connects TRBV5-1 to TRBJ1-1, with 9 bases matching TRBD1. The CDR3 extends over 13 amino acids. J lost 7 bases, V lost 6 bases, and 7 bases had no gene match. Germline loops: CDR1 SGHRS, CDR2 YFSETQ. The CDR3 spells CASKGQGYGEAFF. For the CDR3, the DNA is TGCGCCAGCAAAGGACAGGGGTACGGTGAAGCTTTCTTT.

The chain couples TRBV11-2 to TRBJ2-1, with 7 bases aligning to TRBD2. The CDR3 consists of 15 residues. J was trimmed by 8 bases and V by 7 bases; bases with no gene match: 14. Germline V gene lookup returns CDR1 SGHAT and CDR2 FQNNGV. CDR3 bases: TGTGCCAGCAACCCCGTCGGGACTACCTATTATGAGCAGTTCTTC. Amino acids: CASNPVGTTYYEQFF.

V is TRBV6-4 and J is TRBJ2-3; 12 nucleotides agree with TRBD2. J was trimmed by 3 bases and V by 3 bases; bases with no gene match: 1. Germline V gene lookup returns CDR1 MRHNA and CDR2 SNTAGT. The CDR3 spans 15 residues. For the CDR3, the DNA is TGTGCCAGCAGTGAGGGGACTAGCGGGACAGATACGCAGTATTTT. Amino acid sequence: CASSEGTSGTDTQYF.

The genes are TRBV15 and TRBJ2-5; D gene uncertain. Germline V CDR1 and CDR2: LNHNV, YYDKDF (reference sequence). Between the trimmed V and J ends, which lost 0 bases and 5 bases, there was a span of 7 bases. CDR3 length: 13 amino acids. This CDR3 is CATSRDRVETQYF. CDR3 in DNA: TGTGCCACCAGCAGAGATAGGGTTGAGACCCAGTACTTC.

This chain connects TRBV29-1 to TRBJ2-5, with D unresolved. Germline lookup yields CDR1 SQVTM and CDR2 ANQGSEA. Trimming left V 4 bases short and J 3 bases short, with 6 bases between. The CDR3 loop spans 11 amino acids. DNA of the CDR3: TGCAGCGTTGTAGGGAAAGAGACCCAGTACTTC. Translation: CSVVGKETQYF.

DNA for the CDR3: TGCGCCAGCAGCCAAGATTTTGGGGAACAAAACATTCAGTACTTC. Encoded protein: CASSQDFGEQNIQYF. The chain joins TRBV4-1 to TRBJ2-4, with no clear D. Trimming cost V 0 bases and J 5 bases, with 11 bases left between them. Germline V gene data show CDR1 as MGHRA and CDR2 as YSYEKL. The CDR3 consists of 15 residues.

The table lists this clone with a few counts. The chain couples TRBV11-2 to TRBJ1-5; maybe TRBD1 (5 bases). Germline V lookup: CDR1 SGHAT, CDR2 FQNNGV. V gave up 3 bases and J gave up 1 base, with 10 bases separating them. The length of the CDR3 is 15 residues. As DNA, the CDR3 is TGTGCCAGCAGCTTGGGGCCAGACAGCAATCAGCCCCAGCATTTT. Translating gives CASSLGPDSNQPQHF.

This chain connects TRBV7-9 to TRBJ2-5; D is perhaps TRBD2 (6 bases). Trimming pared 1 base from V and 5 bases from J, leaving 11 bases between. CDR1 and CDR2 (germline): SEHNR, FQNEAQ (reference sequence). The CDR3 has 14 residues. CDR3 coding DNA: TGTGCCAGCAGCTTAGTCTTAGGAGGGGAGACCCAGTACTTC. Its protein is CASSLVLGGETQYF.

The rearrangement links TRBV6-5 to TRBJ1-2; a possible D gene is TRBD1 (5 bases). V was pared by 0 bases and J by 7 bases, with 18 bases between. The CDR3 contains 16 residues. Germline CDR1 reads MNHEY; CDR2 reads SVGAGI. CDR3 in amino acids: CASSYSTGLGAGGYTF. In DNA form, the CDR3 reads TGTGCCAGCAGTTACTCGACGGGCTTAGGGGCTGGTGGCTACACCTTC.

J is TRBJ1-2 and V is TRBV5-6; a weak D match, TRBD1 (5 bases). V lost 2 bases, J lost 8 bases, and 13 bases lay in between. This CDR3 has 13 amino acids. Looked up from germline, CDR1 is SGHDT and CDR2 is YYEEEE. In nucleotides, the CDR3 is TGTGCCAGCAGCTTCCGGGACCACCGGGGCTACACCTTC. The encoded protein is CASSFRDHRGYTF. Together with reference TRBV5-6 and TRBJ1-2, the CDR3 gives the full variable domain: DAGVTQSPTHLIKTRGQQVTLRCSPKSGHDTVSWYQQALGQGPQFIFQYYEEEERQRGNFPDRFSGHQFPNYSSELNVNALLLGDSALYLCASSFRDHRGYTFGSGTRLTVV.

CDR3 in DNA: TGCGCCAGCAGCATGGACAGAGCTAATGAAAAACTGTTTTTT. Protein: CASSMDRANEKLFF. The V gene is TRBV5-1, the J gene TRBJ1-4; possible D gene TRBD1, 6 bases. Germline V gives CDR1 SGHRS, CDR2 YFSETQ. The V end was cut by 4 bases, the J end by 3 bases, with 10 bases between. There are 14 residues in the CDR3.

This rearrangement joins TRBV7-6 to TRBJ2-1, with D uncertain. With 3 bases removed from V and 5 bases from J, the gap between germline ends came to 2 bases. The CDR3 is 11 residues long. Germline CDR1 and CDR2: SGHVS and FNYEAQ. The CDR3 here is CASSFDNEQFF. DNA for the CDR3: TGTGCCAGCAGCTTCGACAATGAGCAGTTCTTC.

The J gene is TRBJ2-2, the V gene TRBV28; 7 bases line up with TRBD1. Per germline, CDR1 MDHEN and CDR2 SYDVKM. The trim removed 7 bases at V and 3 bases at J, leaving 8 bases unmatched. The CDR3 is 15 residues long. The CDR3 here is CASTYPGQYTGELFF. In DNA, the CDR3 is TGTGCCAGCACCTATCCGGGACAGTACACCGGGGAGCTGTTTTTT. Variable domain in full (rest from reference TRBV28 and TRBJ2-2): DVKVTQSSRYLVKRTGEKVFLECVQDMDHENMFWYRQDPGLGLRLIYFSYDVKMKEKGDIPEGYSVSREKKERFSLILESASTNQTSMYLCASTYPGQYTGELFFGEGSRLTVL.